The 16 T cell receptor beta chains listed next were all sequenced from one sample in a study of OX40 agonist ivuxolimab in advanced cancers. Only in-frame clones appear in the TCRdb table, and some are missing; sequencing was by immunoSEQ multiplex PCR. The sample holds 70,000 to 90,000 clones, approximately 81% seen once. Sample: CD4+ or CD8+ T cells sorted from blood, taken in a trial of the OX40 agonist ivuxolimab. These receptors originate from an adult with an advanced solid tumor such as melanoma, head and neck, liver or kidney cancer.

This clone was detected only a few times. The rearrangement joins TRBV4-3 to TRBJ2-2; 12 nucleotides agree with TRBD2. The germline CDR1 and CDR2 sequences are LGHNA and YSLEER. This CDR3 region has 17 residues. With 0 bases clipped from V and 5 bases from J, the junction kept 4 bases outside the gene matches. The CDR3 DNA reads as TGCGCCAGCAGCCAAGAGGTACTAGCGGGAGGTACCGGGGAGCTGTTTTTT. This sequence encodes CASSQEVLAGGTGELFF.

The chain couples TRBV30 to TRBJ2-2, with 8 positions matching TRBD1. CDR1 and CDR2 (germline): GTSNPN, SVGIG (reference sequence). Trimming at V came to 4 bases and at J to 2 bases, leaving 9 bases not matched to a gene. The CDR3 runs to 16 residues. The CDR3 coding sequence is TGTGCCTGGACGGGAGTAGGACAGGGAAACACCGGGGAGCTGTTTTTT. It encodes CAWTGVGQGNTGELFF.

This chain links TRBV23-1 with TRBJ2-3; maybe TRBD2 (6 bases). TRBV23-1 is classed as an ORF, of uncertain function. This CDR3 comprises 19 residues. Trimming left V 3 bases short and J 0 bases short, with 22 bases between. The CDR3: CASSHEFGREDPSTDTQYF. The CDR3 coding sequence is TGCGCCAGCAGTCATGAGTTTGGCAGGGAGGACCCGAGCACAGATACGCAGTATTTT.

The J gene is TRBJ2-5, the V gene TRBV4-1; D might be TRBD2 (6 bases). Matching the DNA end better, TRBJ2-7 makes the J call doubtful. Germline V gives CDR1 MGHRA, CDR2 YSYEKL. This CDR3 spans 16 amino acids. CDR3 nucleotides: TGCGCCAGCAGCCCCGGAGGGGTGGCGGGGCGGCTCGAGCAGTACTTC. This encodes CASSPGGVAGRLEQYF.

J is TRBJ1-1 and V is TRBV11-3, with 7 bases aligning to TRBD1. Germline assignment: CDR1 SGHNT and CDR2 YENEEA. Trimming cost V 5 bases and J 2 bases; bases outside gene matches: 8. This CDR3 region has 15 residues. CDR3 DNA: TGTGCCAGCAGCGAAAGGGGGCGGGTAAACACTGAAGCTTTCTTT. It translates to CASSERGRVNTEAFF.

This clone has only a few counts. The chain is built from TRBV10-3 and TRBJ1-5; D ambiguous. V lost 2 bases to trimming and J lost 3 bases, with 8 bases between them. CDR1 and CDR2 (germline): ENHRY, SYGVKD. The CDR3 has 14 amino acids. CDR3 DNA: TGTGCCATCAGTGAGATGCAGGACAATCAGCCCCAGCATTTT. Protein sequence: CAISEMQDNQPQHF.

V gene TRBV5-4 combines with J gene TRBJ2-5; 8 bases fit TRBD1. TRBJ2-7 matches the DNA end more closely, so the J call is doubtful. Germline V gene data show CDR1 as SGHNT and CDR2 as YYREEE (reference sequence). This CDR3 is built from 15 residues. CDR3 sequence (DNA): TGTGCCAGCAGCTCGAAGACAGGGGCCCCTGACGAGCAGTACTTC. This gives the protein CASSSKTGAPDEQYF.

The V call is TRBV5-1, the J call TRBJ2-3, with D possibly called TRBD1 or TRBD2 (5 bases each). The CDR3 runs to 14 residues. Trimming removed 0 bases at V and 5 bases at J, with 10 bases between. Germline V gene data show CDR1 as SGHRS and CDR2 as YFSETQ. The chain's CDR3 is CASSLVEGRDTQYF. Here the CDR3 DNA reads TGCGCCAGCAGCTTGGTCGAGGGGCGAGATACGCAGTATTTT.

V usage is TRBV6-1 and J usage is TRBJ2-7, with 9 bases aligning to TRBD1. The V and J ends lost 6 bases and 4 bases, in that order; junction bases with no gene match: 7. The CDR3 covers 14 residues. Looked up from germline, CDR1 is MNHNS and CDR2 is SASEGT. The CDR3 nucleotides are TGTGCCAGCAGGACGGGACAGGGATGGTACGAGCAGTACTTC. It yields the protein CASRTGQGWYEQYF.

This clone has a handful of counts. The chain couples TRBV11-2 to TRBJ2-7, with D possibly being TRBD2 (5 bases). CDR3 length: 13 amino acids. Germline assignment: CDR1 SGHAT and CDR2 FQNNGV. V shed 3 bases and J shed 3 bases, with 9 bases lying between them. Written as DNA, the CDR3 is TGTGCCAGCAGCTTTGGACTTAACTACGAGCAGTACTTC. It yields the protein CASSFGLNYEQYF.

The chain is built from TRBV7-7 and TRBJ2-7; no definite D call. V lost 7 bases and J 6 bases, leaving 10 bases between the germline ends. This CDR3 contains 11 residues. CDR1 and CDR2 from the germline V gene are SSHAT and FNYEAQ (reference sequence). The CDR3: CASTLDREQYF. CDR3 nucleotide sequence: TGTGCCAGCACTCTTGATCGCGAGCAGTACTTC.

The V and J genes are TRBV5-1 and TRBJ1-5; D perhaps matches TRBD1 (6 bases). Trimming left V 2 bases short and J 8 bases short, with 11 bases between. CDR1 and CDR2 from the germline V gene are SGHRS and YFSETQ. The CDR3 runs to 13 residues. The CDR3 DNA reads TGCGCCAGCAGCTTAACGGCAGGGGAGCCCCAGCATTTT. Amino acids: CASSLTAGEPQHF.

In this sample, this clone turned up a few times. The rearrangement joins TRBV7-2 to TRBJ2-7, with 8 bases aligning to TRBD2. Unmatched junction bases numbered 3, after V lost 2 bases and J lost 3 bases. Germline-derived CDR1 and CDR2 are SGHTA and FQGNSA. The CDR3 length is 14 residues. The CDR3 loop is CASSLWAGGYEQYF. As DNA, the CDR3 is TGTGCCAGCAGCTTATGGGCGGGAGGCTACGAGCAGTACTTC.

The CDR3 loop is CASSLDRKTEAFF. CDR3 bases: TGTGCCAGCAGCTTAGACAGAAAAACTGAAGCTTTCTTT. The chain couples TRBV11-2 to TRBJ1-1; D not resolved. Germline V CDR1 and CDR2: SGHAT, FQNNGV. The ends were cut back, 0 bases at V and 5 bases at J, with 7 bases in the middle. This CDR3 has 13 amino acids.

This chain links TRBV7-2 with TRBJ2-7; D is undetermined. Trimming pared 5 bases from V and 3 bases from J, leaving 17 bases between. The CDR3 spans 15 residues. Germline-derived CDR1 and CDR2 are SGHTA and FQGNSA. DNA of the CDR3: TGTGCCAGCAGCCCAGAATCATCCCTCTACTACGAGCAGTACTTC. Protein sequence: CASSPESSLYYEQYF.

The chain recombines TRBV4-1 with TRBJ2-3; D possibly corresponds to TRBD2 (7 bases). The ends were cut back, 4 bases at V and 6 bases at J, with 17 bases in the middle. Germline CDR1 is MGHRA and CDR2 is YSYEKL. This CDR3 has 15 residues. The CDR3 spells CASSPARGRGDTQYF. CDR3 DNA: TGCGCCAGCAGCCCTGCTAGGGGGAGGGGGGATACGCAGTATTTT.